The source of this T cell receptor beta chain is a study of T-cell reconstitution after alpha-beta-depleted transplantation in children (dated by TCRdb to about 2016). With regard to the full study: T-cell immune reconstitution after TCRalphabeta/CD19-depleted allogeneic hematopoietic cell transplantation in children was quantitatively tracked in the study by means of TCR repertoire profiling.

Receptor amplification or capture employed PCR. Instrument used: Illumina HiSeq 2500. To normalize quantification of the TCRbeta repertoire, the TCR libraries were built with molecular barcoding that relied on unique molecular identifiers. The public reads were run again by TCRdb, first through fastp at Q25 and then through MiXCR, and only productive beta chains were kept. Each entry is one CDR3 protein sequence, shown with its most common DNA and genes. This sample holds 200,000 to 300,000 distinct CDR3 sequences; around 13% were observed only once. Together, the top ten hold around 2.5% of the sample. Counted from cysteine to phenylalanine, this CDR3 has 15 amino acids. The only DNA kept is the CDR3, 45 bases in frame from the first base. At the junction V is shortened by 4 bases and J by 0 bases, with 10 bases in between. CDR1 MNHEY and CDR2 SVGAGI are derived from the germline V gene. This clonotype was counted ten times or more. There is no known antigen for this receptor. No base quality information exists; no much larger clone differs at one position.

This material consisted of PBMCs from the stem cell graft donor, taken from the stem cell graft. The receptor was derived from a human donor who donated a stem cell graft to a child with acute lymphoblastic leukemia. Recombination connected TRBV6-5 to TRBJ2-1, with the D gene uncertain. The DNA sequence is TGTGCCAGCAGTTTCCTTAGGAGCTCCTACAATGAGCAGTTCTTC. This is translated as CASSFLRSSYNEQFF.